This T cell receptor (beta chain) came from a study of blood T cell repertoires in COVID-19. Trimming removed 1 base from V and 5 bases from J; junction bases left unmatched: 7. In germline, CDR1 is LGHDT, CDR2 YNNKEL (reference sequence). CDR3 length: 15 residues. Some clones are missing from TCRdb's copy, which holds only in-frame ones; the method was immunoSEQ multiplex PCR. The top ten clones hold about an eighth of a sample with around 80,000 clones, under 85% of them seen once. The chain recombines TRBV3-1 (or the pseudogene TRBV3-2) with TRBJ1-1; TRBD1 aligns across 7 bases. This receptor was obtained from a human donor in a cohort sampled during active COVID-19. Sequenced: peripheral blood. The CDR3 DNA sequence: TGTGCCAGCAGCCAAGCCCACAGGGGTGGTACTGAAGCTTTCTTT. It translates to CASSQAHRGGTEAFF.